This T cell receptor (beta chain) was captured by sequencing in a study of cytomegalovirus exposure and HLA in healthy donors. Findings of the study overall: Cytomegalovirus status, reportedly, was diagnosed with high specificity and sensitivity by the classifier.

The CDR3 runs to 12 residues. The germline V gene has CDR1 SQVTM and CDR2 ANQGSEA. This clone was seen once. The antigen remains unidentified. The PCR employed 60 Vbeta primers together with 13 Jbeta primers. Profiling relied on immunoSEQ multiplex PCR, and the TCRdb table lists in-frame clones only, not all of them. This table has about 150,000 clones, 65% to 85% appearing once. Participants comprised healthy donors of bone marrow. The sample comprised PBMCs. The rearrangement joins TRBV29-1 to TRBJ2-3; TRBD1 is a possible D gene (5 bases). This TCR derives from a man between 18 and 29 years old in good health and CMV-seronegative. The CDR3 DNA sequence: TGCAGGGCTTCGGACGACAGAGATACGCAGTATTTT. Translating it yields CRASDDRDTQYF.